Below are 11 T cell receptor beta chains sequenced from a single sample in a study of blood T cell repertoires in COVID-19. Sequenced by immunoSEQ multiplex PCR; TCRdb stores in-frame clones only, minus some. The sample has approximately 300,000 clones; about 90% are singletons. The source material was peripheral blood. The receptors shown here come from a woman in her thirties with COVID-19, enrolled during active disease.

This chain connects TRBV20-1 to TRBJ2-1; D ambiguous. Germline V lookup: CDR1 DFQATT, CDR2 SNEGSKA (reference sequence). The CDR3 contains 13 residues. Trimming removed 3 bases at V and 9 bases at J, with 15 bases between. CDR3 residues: CSASLLESSEQFF. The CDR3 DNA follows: TGCAGTGCTAGTCTCCTAGAGAGCAGTGAGCAGTTCTTC.

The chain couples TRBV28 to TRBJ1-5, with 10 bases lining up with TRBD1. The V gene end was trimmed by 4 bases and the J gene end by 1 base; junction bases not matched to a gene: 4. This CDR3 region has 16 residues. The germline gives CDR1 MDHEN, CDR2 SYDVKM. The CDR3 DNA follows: TGTGCCAGCAGTTCTCGGACAGGGGGGAGCAATCAGCCCCAGCATTTT. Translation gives CASSSRTGGSNQPQHF.

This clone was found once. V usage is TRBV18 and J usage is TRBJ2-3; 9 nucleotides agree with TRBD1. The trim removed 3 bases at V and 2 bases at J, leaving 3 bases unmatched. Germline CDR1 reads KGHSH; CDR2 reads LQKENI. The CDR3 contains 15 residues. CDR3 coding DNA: TGTGCCAGCTCACCCCGACAGGGGGACACAGATACGCAGTATTTT. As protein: CASSPRQGDTDTQYF. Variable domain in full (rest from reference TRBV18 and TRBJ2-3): NAGVMQNPRHLVRRRGQEARLRCSPMKGHSHVYWYRQLPEEGLKFMVYLQKENIIDESGMPKERFSAEFPKEGPSILRIQQVVRGDSAAYFCASSPRQGDTDTQYFGPGTRLTVL.

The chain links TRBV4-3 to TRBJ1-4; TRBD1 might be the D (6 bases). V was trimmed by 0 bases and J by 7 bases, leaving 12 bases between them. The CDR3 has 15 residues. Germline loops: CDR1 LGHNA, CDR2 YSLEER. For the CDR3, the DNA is TGCGCCAGCAGCCAAGATGGTGGGGGCCGTGAAAAACTGTTTTTT. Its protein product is CASSQDGGGREKLFF.

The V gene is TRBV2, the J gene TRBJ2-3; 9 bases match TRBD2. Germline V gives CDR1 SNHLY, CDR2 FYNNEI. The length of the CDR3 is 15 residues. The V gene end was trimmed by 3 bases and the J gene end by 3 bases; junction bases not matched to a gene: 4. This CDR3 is CASSEVAGVTDTQYF. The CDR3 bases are TGTGCCAGCAGTGAGGTAGCGGGAGTGACAGATACGCAGTATTTT.

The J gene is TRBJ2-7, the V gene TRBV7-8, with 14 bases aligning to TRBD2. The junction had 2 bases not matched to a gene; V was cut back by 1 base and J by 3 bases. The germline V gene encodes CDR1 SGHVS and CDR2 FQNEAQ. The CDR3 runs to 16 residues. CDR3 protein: CASSLGLAGGYYEQYF. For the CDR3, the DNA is TGTGCCAGCAGCTTAGGACTAGCGGGAGGGTACTACGAGCAGTACTTC.

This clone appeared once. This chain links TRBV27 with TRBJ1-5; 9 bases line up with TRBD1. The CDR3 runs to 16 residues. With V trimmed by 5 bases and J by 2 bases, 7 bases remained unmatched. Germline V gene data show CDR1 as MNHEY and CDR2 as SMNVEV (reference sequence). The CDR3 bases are TGTGCCAGCAGTGAATACAGGGGGCTTGGCAATCAGCCCCAGCATTTT. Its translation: CASSEYRGLGNQPQHF.

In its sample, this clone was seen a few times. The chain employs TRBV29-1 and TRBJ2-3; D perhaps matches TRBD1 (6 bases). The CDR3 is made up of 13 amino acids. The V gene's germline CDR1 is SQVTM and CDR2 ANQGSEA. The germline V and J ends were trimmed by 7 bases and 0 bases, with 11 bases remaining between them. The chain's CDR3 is CSGGTTSTDTQYF. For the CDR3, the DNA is TGCAGCGGGGGGACAACTAGCACAGATACGCAGTATTTT.

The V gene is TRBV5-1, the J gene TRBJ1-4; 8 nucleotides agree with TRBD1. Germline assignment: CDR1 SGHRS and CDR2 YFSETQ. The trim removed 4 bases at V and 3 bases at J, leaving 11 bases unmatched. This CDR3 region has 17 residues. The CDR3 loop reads CASSGGQVVAANEKLFF. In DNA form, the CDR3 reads TGCGCCAGCAGCGGGGGACAGGTGGTGGCTGCTAATGAAAAACTGTTTTTT.

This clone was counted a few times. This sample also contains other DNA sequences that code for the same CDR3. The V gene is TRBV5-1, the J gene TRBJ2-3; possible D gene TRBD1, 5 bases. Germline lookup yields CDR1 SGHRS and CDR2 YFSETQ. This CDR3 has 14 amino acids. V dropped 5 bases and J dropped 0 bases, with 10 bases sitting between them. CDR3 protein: CASRQGPSTDTQYF. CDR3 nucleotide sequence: TGCGCCAGCAGGCAGGGCCCTAGCACAGATACGCAGTATTTT. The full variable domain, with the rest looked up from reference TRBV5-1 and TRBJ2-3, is KAGVTQTPRYLIKTRGQQVTLSCSPISGHRSVSWYQQTPGQGLQFLFEYFSETQRNKGNFPGRFSGRQFSNSRSEMNVSTLELGDSALYLCASRQGPSTDTQYFGPGTRLTVL.

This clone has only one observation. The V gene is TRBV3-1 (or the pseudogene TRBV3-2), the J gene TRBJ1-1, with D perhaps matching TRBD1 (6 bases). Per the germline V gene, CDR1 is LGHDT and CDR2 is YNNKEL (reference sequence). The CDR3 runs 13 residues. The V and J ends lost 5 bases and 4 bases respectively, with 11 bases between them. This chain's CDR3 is CASSFGQTTEAFF. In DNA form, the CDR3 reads TGTGCCAGCAGCTTCGGACAGACCACTGAAGCTTTCTTT.